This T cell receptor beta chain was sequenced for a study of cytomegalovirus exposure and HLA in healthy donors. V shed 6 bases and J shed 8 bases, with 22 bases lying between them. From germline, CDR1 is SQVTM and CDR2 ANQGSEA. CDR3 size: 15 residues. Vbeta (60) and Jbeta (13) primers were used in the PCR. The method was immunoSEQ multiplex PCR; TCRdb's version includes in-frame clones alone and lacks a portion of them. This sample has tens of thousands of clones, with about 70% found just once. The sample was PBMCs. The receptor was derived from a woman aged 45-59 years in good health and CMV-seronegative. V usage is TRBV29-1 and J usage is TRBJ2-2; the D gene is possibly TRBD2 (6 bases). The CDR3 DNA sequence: TGCAGCGTAAGGCAGGAGAACATTGCGGGAGGGGAGCTGTTTTTT. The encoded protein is CSVRQENIAGGELFF.